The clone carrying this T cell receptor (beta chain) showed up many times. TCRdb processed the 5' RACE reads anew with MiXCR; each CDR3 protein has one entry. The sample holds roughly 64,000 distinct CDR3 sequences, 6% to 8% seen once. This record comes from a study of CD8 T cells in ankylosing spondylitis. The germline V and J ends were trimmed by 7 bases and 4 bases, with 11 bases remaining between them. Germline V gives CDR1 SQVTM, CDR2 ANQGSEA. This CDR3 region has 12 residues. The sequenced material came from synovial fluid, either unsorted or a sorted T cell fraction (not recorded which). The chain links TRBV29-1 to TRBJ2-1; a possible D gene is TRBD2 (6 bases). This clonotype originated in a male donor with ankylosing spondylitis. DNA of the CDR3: TGCAGCGCCTTCGGGGGATACAATGAGCAGTTCTTC. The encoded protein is CSAFGGYNEQFF.